A selection of T cell receptor beta chains follows, all from one sample in a study of metastatic and nonmetastatic thyroid tumors. TCRdb re-called clones from the PCR reads using MiXCR. Here the sample spans about 85,000 clones, around 7.8% being singletons. The sequencing sample was made of blood. The receptors originated from a female donor with papillary thyroid cancer or a benign thyroid nodule (not recorded which). Some clones in this sample may be carry-over from other donors' samples. The CDR3 runs from the conserved cysteine through the conserved F or W.

length: 13; J: TRBJ2-1; V: TRBV7-9; CDR3: CASSWTGYNEQFF
length: 16; J: TRBJ2-5; V: TRBV5-1; CDR3: CASSLDGQGARETQYF
length: 15; J: TRBJ2-2; V: TRBV2; CDR3: CASKGTSGGTGELFF
length: 14; J: TRBJ1-1; V: TRBV19; CDR3: CASSIGGLDTEAFF
length: 14; J: TRBJ1-6; V: TRBV28; CDR3: CASSRTGHNSPLHF
length: 14; J: TRBJ2-5; V: TRBV20-1; CDR3: CSARVTGASETQYF
length: 15; J: TRBJ2-3; V: TRBV27; CDR3: CASSLGRLSTDAQYF
length: 17; J: TRBJ1-3; V: TRBV13; CDR3: CASSWGDRSYSGNTIYF
length: 13; J: TRBJ2-7; V: TRBV12-3/TRBV12-4; CDR3: CASSLDSVYEQYF
length: 11; J: TRBJ1-2; V: TRBV19; CDR3: CASKMTGGYTF
length: 16; J: TRBJ1-3; V: TRBV7-6; CDR3: CASSLGFEGTGNTIYF
length: 16; J: TRBJ2-3; V: TRBV11-1; CDR3: CASSPPWGGAVDTQYF
length: 15; J: TRBJ2-5; V: TRBV27; CDR3: CASSSPGKYQETQYF
length: 12; J: TRBJ2-7; V: TRBV27; CDR3: CASSSTAYEQYF
length: 15; J: TRBJ1-2; V: TRBV5-6; CDR3: CASSAQQGGFFGYTF
length: 15; J: TRBJ2-7; V: TRBV30; CDR3: CAWSVLAGVTYEQYF
length: 14; J: TRBJ2-2; V: TRBV5-1; CDR3: CASSPGGGGGELFF
length: 13; J: TRBJ2-2; V: TRBV18; CDR3: CASSPPRVGELFF
length: 12; J: TRBJ2-1; V: TRBV12-3/TRBV12-4; CDR3: CASSFGTPEQFF
length: 14; J: TRBJ1-4; V: TRBV7-2; CDR3: CASRSQGINEKLFF
length: 18; J: TRBJ2-5; V: TRBV12-3/TRBV12-4; CDR3: CASIPIYATVGLGETQYF
length: 12; J: TRBJ1-2; V: TRBV20-1; CDR3: CSARRGIYGYTF
length: 18; J: TRBJ2-3; V: TRBV4-1; CDR3: CASSQRLGTSGDTDTQYF
length: 15; J: TRBJ1-5; V: TRBV2; CDR3: CASTKTANSNQPQHF
length: 14; J: TRBJ2-7; V: TRBV5-1; CDR3: CASSSYTGSYEQYF
length: 15; J: TRBJ2-2; V: TRBV6-1; CDR3: CASSEYRRGTGELFF
length: 15; J: TRBJ1-6; V: TRBV3-1; CDR3: CASSQGSGATSPLHF
length: 16; J: TRBJ1-2; V: TRBV11-2; CDR3: CASSLSPTGEVSGYTF
length: 15; J: TRBJ1-1; V: TRBV30; CDR3: CAWSVLGAGGTEAFF
length: 11; J: TRBJ2-1; V: TRBV3-1; CDR3: CASSQYDEQFF
length: 15; J: TRBJ2-6; V: TRBV6-6; CDR3: CASSYTPSGANVLTF
length: 14; J: TRBJ1-6; V: TRBV28; CDR3: CASSVRGNDSPLHF
length: 14; J: TRBJ1-1; V: TRBV19; CDR3: CASNTGRLNTEAFF
length: 19; J: TRBJ2-5; V: TRBV6-1; CDR3: CASSENLGGSGGPQETQYF
length: 14; J: TRBJ2-7; V: TRBV6-2/TRBV6-3; CDR3: CASSLLPILYEQYF
length: 15; J: TRBJ1-3; V: TRBV28; CDR3: CASSSHRLDGNTIYF
length: 14; J: TRBJ1-4; V: TRBV5-1; CDR3: CASSFNRDNEKLFF
length: 14; J: TRBJ2-7; V: TRBV5-1; CDR3: CASSPGTSSYEQYF
length: 13; J: TRBJ1-1; V: TRBV6-2/TRBV6-3; CDR3: CASNGDRDTEAFF
length: 15; J: TRBJ2-3; V: TRBV2; CDR3: CASSEAGLGTDTQYF
length: 13; J: TRBJ1-4; V: TRBV20-1; CDR3: CSARRPTVEKLFF
length: 11; J: TRBJ1-5; V: TRBV29-1; CDR3: CSVGGDQPQHF
length: 15; J: TRBJ1-1; V: TRBV7-3; CDR3: CASSLKGSGVTEAFF
length: 15; J: TRBJ2-1; V: TRBV5-1; CDR3: CASSVTSGGVGEQFF
length: 16; J: TRBJ1-2; V: TRBV4-1; CDR3: CASSQAGTGSNYGYTF
length: 17; J: TRBJ2-3; V: TRBV10-3; CDR3: CAISPGLAGDSTDTQYF
length: 17; J: TRBJ1-1; V: TRBV10-2; CDR3: CASSDLSGAGVDTEAFF
length: 15; J: TRBJ1-2; V: TRBV20-1; CDR3: CSATNPGQGYYGYTF
length: 11; J: TRBJ1-1; V: TRBV10-3; CDR3: CAVTANTEAFF
length: 10; J: TRBJ2-2; V: TRBV2; CDR3: CASMAGELFF
length: 16; J: TRBJ2-1; V: TRBV30; CDR3: CAWSVSGLSSYNEQFF
length: 14; J: TRBJ2-7; V: TRBV28; CDR3: CASSLGAYSYEQYF
length: 13; J: TRBJ2-7; V: TRBV11-2; CDR3: CASTTPGTTYRYF
length: 15; J: TRBJ1-4; V: TRBV2; CDR3: CASSETWGPAEKLFF
length: 16; J: TRBJ1-5; V: TRBV6-5; CDR3: CASSSWTGSGNQPQHF
length: 14; J: TRBJ2-7; V: TRBV6-2/TRBV6-3; CDR3: CASRGGTSSYEQYF
length: 12; J: TRBJ1-5; V: TRBV19; CDR3: CASSISNQPQHF
length: 15; J: TRBJ2-2; V: TRBV5-1; CDR3: CASSLLAANTGELFF
length: 18; J: TRBJ2-1; V: TRBV9; CDR3: CASSVGGGGGLEYNEQFF